This is a list of T cell receptor beta chains from one sample in a study of T-cell reconstitution after alpha-beta-depleted transplantation in children. A single record per CDR3 protein comes from TCRdb applying MiXCR to the PCR reads. This sample has a few hundred thousand distinct CDR3 sequences, with roughly 25% found just once. The material sequenced was PBMCs, taken before TCRalphabeta/CD19-depleted stem cell transplant. The receptors stem from a girl aged 2 to 9 with Fanconi anemia, due to receive a stem cell transplant. The CDR3 runs from the conserved cysteine through the conserved F or W. A D gene is named only where the DNA matches it firmly. Expanded clones get a size class; other rows say once, few or many, or leave the size out.

v_gene,abundance,j_gene,d_gene,CDR3nt,CDR3aa
TRBV5-4,NA,TRBJ2-7,NA,TGTGCCAGCAGCTTGTGGGGATTCCCTCTCTACGAGCAGTACTTC,CASSLWGFPLYEQYF
TRBV5-6,many,TRBJ2-5,NA,TGTGCCAGCAGCTCGGTCCGGCTCGGAGAGACCCAGTACTTC,CASSSVRLGETQYF
TRBV12-3/TRBV12-4,NA,TRBJ2-7,TRBD1,TGTGCCAGCACTCAAGACCGGGACAGTTTTTACGAGCAGTACTTC,CASTQDRDSFYEQYF
TRBV6-4,NA,TRBJ2-7,TRBD2,TGTGCCAGCCCAACGAGCGGGGACTCCTACGAGCAGTACTTC,CASPTSGDSYEQYF
TRBV29-1,many,TRBJ2-3,NA,TGCAGCGTTGAAGAGCGGGGGCCTATAGATACGCAGTATTTT,CSVEERGPIDTQYF
TRBV27,NA,TRBJ2-7,TRBD1,TGTGCCAGTAGGGACAGGGGGATAGCTTACGAGCAGTACTTC,CASRDRGIAYEQYF
TRBV20-1,many,TRBJ2-7,NA,TGCAGTGCTACACATGTTCTAGTTACCTACGAGCAGTACTTC,CSATHVLVTYEQYF
TRBV20-1,NA,TRBJ2-7,NA,TGCAGTGCTCCCCTTGGTCGATTAGAGTACTTC,CSAPLGRLEYF
TRBV12-3/TRBV12-4,few,TRBJ2-3,NA,TGTGCCAGCAGTTTAGCGCCGGTTTTCCGGCCAGATACGCAGTATTTT,CASSLAPVFRPDTQYF
TRBV9,NA,TRBJ1-2,NA,TGTGCCAGCAGCTCCCCTCAAGGGAGGAACTATGGCTACACCTTC,CASSSPQGRNYGYTF
TRBV3-1,NA,TRBJ2-7,NA,TGTGCCAGCAGCCAGGGATGGGCGTACGAGCAGTACTTC,CASSQGWAYEQYF
TRBV12-3/TRBV12-4,many,TRBJ2-7,TRBD2,TGTGCCAGCAGGGAAACTCCGGGACTAGGGGAGCAGTACTTC,CASRETPGLGEQYF
TRBV20-1,few,TRBJ2-1,TRBD2,TGCAGTGCTATCCTAGCGGGACGGAATGAGCAGTTCTTC,CSAILAGRNEQFF
TRBV20-1,NA,TRBJ2-5,NA,TGCAGTGGGGCGATCGGGACGGTCCAAGAGACCCAGTACTTC,CSGAIGTVQETQYF